The 29 T cell receptor beta chains in this list originate from one sample, sequenced in a study of CXCR3-negative and CXCR3-positive naive CD8 T cells. Their antigens are not known. Study observations and caveats: CXCR3-positive naive cells carried more hydrophobic TRB CDR3s than CXCR3-negative naive cells did.

Through 5' RACE with UMI labels, the TRB cDNA libraries were prepared. TCRdb re-analyzed the 5' RACE reads; it lists each CDR3 protein once, without DNA. The sample totals around 160,000 distinct CDR3 sequences. The sequenced material came from naive CXCR3+ CD8+ T cells from blood. Indicated subset: CD45RO-CCR7+CD27+CD95- naive CD8+ T cells expressing CXCR3 (TNR3+). The receptors here all came from a human donor in good health. Some clones in this sample may be carry-over from other donors' samples.

The chain combines TRBV28 with TRBJ1-2; the TCRdb call, TRBD1, lacks DNA for checking. Germline CDR1 is MDHEN and CDR2 is SYDVKM. The CDR3 length is 13 residues. CDR3 protein: CASSFTTGADYTF.

The V gene is TRBV9, the J gene TRBJ2-7; TCRdb indicates TRBD2, and absent DNA this call remains unverified. The germline CDR1 and CDR2 sequences are SGDLS and YYNGEE. The CDR3 is 14 residues long. The CDR3: CASSVSGTSYEQYF.

The V gene is TRBV5-1, the J gene TRBJ1-1; the D call from TCRdb, TRBD1, cannot be confirmed without DNA. The CDR3 has 14 amino acids. The germline gives CDR1 SGHRS, CDR2 YFSETQ. The CDR3 loop reads CASGPTGIGTEAFF.

The J gene is TRBJ2-2, the V gene TRBV6-5; TCRdb designates TRBD1, a call that cannot be tested without DNA. The CDR3 runs 14 residues. Per germline, CDR1 MNHEY and CDR2 SVGAGI. This chain's CDR3 is CASSYGGGTGELFF.

This chain links TRBV28 with TRBJ2-1. The CDR3 is made up of 19 amino acids. Looked up from germline, CDR1 is MDHEN and CDR2 is SYDVKM. CDR3 protein: CASSLPAEIFLSSYNEQFF.

V gene TRBV29-1 combines with J gene TRBJ2-5; the D call of TRBD2 rests on TCRdb alone, since no DNA is present to check it. CDR3 length: 15 residues. In germline, CDR1 is SQVTM, CDR2 ANQGSEA. The CDR3 is CSVKDLARNQETQYF.

This chain connects TRBV29-1 to TRBJ2-7; TCRdb names TRBD1, which stays unverified in the absence of DNA. The CDR3 consists of 13 residues. Germline CDR1 and CDR2: SQVTM and ANQGSEA. CDR3 region: CSVRGTGAYEQYF.

The chain links TRBV29-1 to TRBJ2-3; TCRdb returns TRBD1, unconfirmable since there is no DNA. This CDR3 contains 14 residues. Germline lookup yields CDR1 SQVTM and CDR2 ANQGSEA. The CDR3 here is CSVVPGGAGDTQYF.

This chain uses TRBV13 with TRBJ1-1; TCRdb's assignment of TRBD1 cannot be checked, as there is no DNA. Germline-derived CDR1 and CDR2 are PRHDT and FYEKMQ (reference sequence). The CDR3 extends over 12 amino acids. The CDR3 sequence: CASSPSGVEAFF.

This chain connects TRBV7-6 to TRBJ2-2; no DNA is available, so the TRBD1 call from TCRdb remains unchecked. This CDR3 spans 17 amino acids. Germline assignment: CDR1 SGHVS and CDR2 FNYEAQ. CDR3 in amino acids: CASSLAVDSRDTGELFF.

The chain recombines TRBV4-1 with TRBJ2-7; TCRdb gives TRBD2 as the D gene, but with no DNA this cannot be confirmed. Germline V CDR1 and CDR2: MGHRA, YSYEKL. This CDR3 region has 15 residues. The CDR3 spells CASSHPAGGTYEQYF.

V gene TRBV29-1 combines with J gene TRBJ2-3. This CDR3 is built from 11 residues. Germline V gives CDR1 SQVTM, CDR2 ANQGSEA. CDR3: CSVLITDTQYF.

The chain has TRBV29-1 and TRBJ2-2; TCRdb proposes TRBD1, but this gene call is untestable without DNA. This CDR3 spans 14 amino acids. Germline CDR1 SQVTM, CDR2 ANQGSEA. The CDR3 spells CSVTGWANTGELFF.

The chain has TRBV29-1 and TRBJ2-7; the TCRdb D gene call, TRBD1, has no DNA to confirm it. Germline loops: CDR1 SQVTM, CDR2 ANQGSEA. There are 13 residues in the CDR3. The CDR3 spells CSVDTGGVDEQYF.

V is TRBV14 and J is TRBJ2-2. The CDR3 contains 15 residues. Looked up from germline, CDR1 is SGHDN and CDR2 is FVKESK. The CDR3 loop reads CASSQDLHGSGELFF. The full variable domain, with the rest looked up from reference TRBV14 and TRBJ2-2, is EAGVTQFPSHSVIEKGQTVTLRCDPISGHDNLYWYRRVMGKEIKFLLHFVKESKQDESGMPNNRFLAERTGGTYSTLKVQPAELEDSGVYFCASSQDLHGSGELFFGEGSRLTVL.

The chain links TRBV20-1 to TRBJ1-5. The length of the CDR3 is 13 residues. Germline CDR1 is DFQATT and CDR2 is SNEGSKA (reference sequence). The CDR3 sequence is CSARGKVHQPQHF.

J is TRBJ2-1 and V is TRBV6-5; TCRdb returns TRBD2, unconfirmable since there is no DNA. CDR3 length equals 14 residues. CDR1 is MNHEY, CDR2 SVGAGI, per germline. The CDR3 loop is CATTFGTSGNEQFF.

The CDR3 region is CASSFLSLTGGDYGYTF. V is TRBV7-6 and J is TRBJ1-2; TCRdb's D call, TRBD1, is unchecked because there is no DNA. Germline V CDR1 and CDR2: SGHVS, FNYEAQ. The CDR3 runs to 17 residues.

The CDR3 sequence is CSARGAASREQYF. The rearrangement links TRBV20-1 to TRBJ2-7; absent DNA, TCRdb's TRBD2 call cannot be checked. The CDR3 runs 13 residues. From germline, CDR1 is DFQATT and CDR2 SNEGSKA (reference sequence).

The CDR3 is CATWTASYEQYF. The chain is built from TRBV27 and TRBJ2-7; absent DNA, TCRdb's TRBD1 call cannot be checked. Germline-derived CDR1 and CDR2 are MNHEY and SMNVEV (reference sequence). CDR3 length equals 12 residues.

V and J are TRBV28 and TRBJ2-4; the TRBD1 assignment by TCRdb is unverifiable without DNA. Germline CDR1 MDHEN, CDR2 SYDVKM. This CDR3 is 16 amino acids long. CDR3 protein: CASSWGTVVAKNIQYF. The variable domain in full, completed from reference TRBV28 and TRBJ2-4, reads DVKVTQSSRYLVKRTGEKVFLECVQDMDHENMFWYRQDPGLGLRLIYFSYDVKMKEKGDIPEGYSVSREKKERFSLILESASTNQTSMYLCASSWGTVVAKNIQYFGAGTRLSVL.

The chain joins TRBV9 to TRBJ2-7. CDR1 is SGDLS, CDR2 YYNGEE, per germline. This CDR3 contains 14 residues. The CDR3 sequence is CASSATDSSYEQYF.

V is TRBV7-3 and J is TRBJ2-3; as DNA is missing, the TRBD1 call by TCRdb cannot be tested. CDR1 and CDR2 (germline): SGHTA, FQGTGA. The CDR3 sequence is 19 residues long. The chain's CDR3 is CASSSSPYSGRGKGDTQYF.

The V call is TRBV5-1, the J call TRBJ2-1; TCRdb selects TRBD1, and the lack of DNA leaves this call unchecked. The CDR3 is made up of 14 amino acids. The germline V gene has CDR1 SGHRS and CDR2 YFSETQ. CDR3 in amino acids: CASSPPPGVNEQFF.

The chain is built from TRBV4-3 and TRBJ2-3. The CDR3 spans 15 residues. CDR1 is LGHNA and CDR2 is YSLEER in the germline V gene. The CDR3 protein is CASSQDMGAVDTQYF.

The J gene is TRBJ2-7, the V gene TRBV7-2; TCRdb's D call of TRBD2 is untestable without DNA. The germline V gene encodes CDR1 SGHTA and CDR2 FQGNSA. The CDR3 totals 21 residues. The CDR3 protein is CASSLTIGRGLAGGASYEQYF. Complete variable domain (other parts from reference TRBV7-2 and TRBJ2-7): GAGVSQSPSNKVTEKGKDVELRCDPISGHTALYWYRQSLGQGLEFLIYFQGNSAPDKSGLPSDRFSAERTGGSVSTLTIQRTQQEDSAVYLCASSLTIGRGLAGGASYEQYFGPGTRLTVT.

The chain employs TRBV29-1 and TRBJ2-3. Germline V lookup: CDR1 SQVTM, CDR2 ANQGSEA. The CDR3 is made up of 14 amino acids. CDR3: CSVDNGLSTDTQYF.

CDR3: CSVDGGRASRDQETQYF. The V gene is TRBV29-1, the J gene TRBJ2-5; the TRBD2 assignment by TCRdb is unverifiable without DNA. This CDR3 has 17 amino acids. Per germline, CDR1 SQVTM and CDR2 ANQGSEA.

V is TRBV12-3 or TRBV12-4 and J is TRBJ2-7; TCRdb's D gene call, TRBD1, goes unchecked for lack of DNA. The CDR3 consists of 13 residues. The CDR3 reads CASSLSSREEQYF.